The entry below gives a single T cell receptor beta chain sequence along with its context. This specimen belongs to a study of blood T cell repertoires in COVID-19. The wider study: T cells, B-cell-depleted T cells, or PBMCs supplied cDNA or gDNA.

The CDR3 is 13 amino acids. The germline gives CDR1 MNHEY, CDR2 SMNVEV (reference sequence). Between the trimmed V and J ends, which lost 3 bases and 3 bases, there was a span of 7 bases. Source study methods: Counts of nucleated cells, estimated from reference gene primer amplification, were obtained. Sequencing used immunoSEQ multiplex PCR; TCRdb keeps in-frame clones, though not all of them. From that table come the V and J calls and clone size; the DNA was used to work out D and trimming. The repertoire includes tens of thousands of clones, approximately 86% of them detected once, and 2.5% to 3.5% sits in the top ten.

The J gene is TRBJ2-3, the V gene TRBV27; no reliable D call. Sample: peripheral blood. This sequence originates from a woman aged 50 to 60 with active or convalescent COVID-19. The CDR3 nucleotides are TGTGCCAGCAGTTTGTTCAGAACAGATACGCAGTATTTT. It encodes CASSLFRTDTQYF.